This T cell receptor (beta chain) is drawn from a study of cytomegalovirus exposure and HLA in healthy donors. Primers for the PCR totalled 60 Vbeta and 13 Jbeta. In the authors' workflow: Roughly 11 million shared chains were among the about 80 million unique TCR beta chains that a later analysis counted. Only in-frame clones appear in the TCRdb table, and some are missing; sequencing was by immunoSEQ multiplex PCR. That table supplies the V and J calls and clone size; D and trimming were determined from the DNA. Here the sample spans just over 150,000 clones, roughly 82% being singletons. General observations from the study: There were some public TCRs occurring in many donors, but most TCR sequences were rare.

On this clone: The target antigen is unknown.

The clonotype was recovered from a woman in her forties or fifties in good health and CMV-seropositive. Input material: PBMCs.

CDR3 amino acids: CASSLGQGATIYF. The DNA of the CDR3 is TGTGCCAGCAGCTTGGGACAGGGGGCCACCATATATTTT. V gene TRBV11-2 combines with J gene TRBJ1-3; 12 bases agree with TRBD1. J was trimmed by 9 bases and V by 3 bases; bases with no gene match: 0. The CDR3 spans 13 residues. Germline V gene sequence: CDR1 SGHAT, CDR2 FQNNGV.